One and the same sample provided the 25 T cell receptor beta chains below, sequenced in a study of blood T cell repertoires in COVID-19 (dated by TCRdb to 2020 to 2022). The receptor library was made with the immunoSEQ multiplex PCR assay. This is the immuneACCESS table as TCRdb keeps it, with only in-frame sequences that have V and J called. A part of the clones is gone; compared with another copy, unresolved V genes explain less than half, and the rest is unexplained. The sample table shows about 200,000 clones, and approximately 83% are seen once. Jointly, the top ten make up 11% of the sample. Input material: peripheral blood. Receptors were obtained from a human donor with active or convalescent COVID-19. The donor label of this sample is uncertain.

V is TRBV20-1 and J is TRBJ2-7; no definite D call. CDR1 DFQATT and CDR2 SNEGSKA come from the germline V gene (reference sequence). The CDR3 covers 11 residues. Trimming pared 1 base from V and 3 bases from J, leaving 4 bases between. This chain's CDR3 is CSARVGYEQYF. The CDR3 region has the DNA TGCAGTGCTAGAGTCGGCTACGAGCAGTACTTC.

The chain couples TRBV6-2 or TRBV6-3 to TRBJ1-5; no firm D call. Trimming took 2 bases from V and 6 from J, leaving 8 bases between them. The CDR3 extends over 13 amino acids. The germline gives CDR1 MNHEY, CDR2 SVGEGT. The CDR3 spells CASSYVEVQPQHF. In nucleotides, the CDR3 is TGTGCCAGCAGTTACGTTGAGGTTCAGCCCCAGCATTTT.

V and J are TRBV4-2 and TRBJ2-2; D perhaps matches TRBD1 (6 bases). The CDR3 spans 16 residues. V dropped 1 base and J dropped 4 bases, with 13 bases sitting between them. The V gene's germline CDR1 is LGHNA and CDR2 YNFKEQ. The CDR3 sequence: CASSQAQGQATGELFF. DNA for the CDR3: TGTGCCAGCAGCCAAGCTCAGGGGCAGGCCACCGGGGAGCTGTTTTTT.

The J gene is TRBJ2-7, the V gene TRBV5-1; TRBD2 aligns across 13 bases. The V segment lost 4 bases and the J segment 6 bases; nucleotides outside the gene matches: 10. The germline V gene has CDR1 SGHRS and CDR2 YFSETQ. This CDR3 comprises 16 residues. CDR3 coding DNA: TGCGCCAGCAGCACCACTAGCGGGAGGGCCTCTGGCGAGCAGTACTTC. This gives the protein CASSTTSGRASGEQYF.

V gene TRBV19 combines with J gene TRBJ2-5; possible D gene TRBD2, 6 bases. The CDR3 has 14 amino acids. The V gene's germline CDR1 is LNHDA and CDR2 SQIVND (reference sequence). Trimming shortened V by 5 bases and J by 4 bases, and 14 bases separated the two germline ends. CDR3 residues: CASSRGSPGETQYF. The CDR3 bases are TGTGCCAGTAGTCGGGGGTCTCCAGGAGAGACCCAGTACTTC.

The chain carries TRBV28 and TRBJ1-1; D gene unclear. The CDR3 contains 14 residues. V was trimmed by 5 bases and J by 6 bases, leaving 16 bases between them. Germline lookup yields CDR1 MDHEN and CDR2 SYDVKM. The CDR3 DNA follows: TGTGCCAGCAGTCCCCCGGTAGTTCTGGCTGAAGCTTTCTTT. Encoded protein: CASSPPVVLAEAFF.

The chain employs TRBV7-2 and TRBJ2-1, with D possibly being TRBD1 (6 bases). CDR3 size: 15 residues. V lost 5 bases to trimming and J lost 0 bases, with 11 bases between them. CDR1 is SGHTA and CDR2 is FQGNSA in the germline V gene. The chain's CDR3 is CASSQGISSYNEQFF. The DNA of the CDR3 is TGTGCCAGCAGCCAGGGGATCAGCTCCTACAATGAGCAGTTCTTC.

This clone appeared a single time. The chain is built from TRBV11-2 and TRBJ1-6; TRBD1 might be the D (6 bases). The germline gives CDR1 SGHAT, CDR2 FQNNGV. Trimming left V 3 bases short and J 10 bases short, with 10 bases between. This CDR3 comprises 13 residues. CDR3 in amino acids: CASSLGAVSPLHF. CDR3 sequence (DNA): TGTGCCAGCAGCTTGGGGGCGGTCTCACCCCTCCACTTT.

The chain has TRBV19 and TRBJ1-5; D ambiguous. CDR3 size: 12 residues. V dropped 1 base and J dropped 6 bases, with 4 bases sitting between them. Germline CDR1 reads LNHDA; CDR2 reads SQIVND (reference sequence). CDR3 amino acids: CASSIVAQPQHF. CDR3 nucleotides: TGTGCCAGTAGTATAGTAGCTCAGCCCCAGCATTTT.

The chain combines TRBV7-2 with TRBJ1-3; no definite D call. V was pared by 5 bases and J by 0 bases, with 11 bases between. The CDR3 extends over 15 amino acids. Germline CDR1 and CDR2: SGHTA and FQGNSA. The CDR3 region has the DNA TGTGCCAGCAGCCGGACTTCCGCCTCTGGAAACACCATATATTTT. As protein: CASSRTSASGNTIYF.

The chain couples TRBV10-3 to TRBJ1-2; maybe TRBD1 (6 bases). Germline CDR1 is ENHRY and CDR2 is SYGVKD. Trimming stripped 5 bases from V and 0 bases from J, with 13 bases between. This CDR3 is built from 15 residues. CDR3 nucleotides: TGTGCCATCAGTATTATGGGACAAGCTAACTATGGCTACACCTTC. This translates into CAISIMGQANYGYTF.

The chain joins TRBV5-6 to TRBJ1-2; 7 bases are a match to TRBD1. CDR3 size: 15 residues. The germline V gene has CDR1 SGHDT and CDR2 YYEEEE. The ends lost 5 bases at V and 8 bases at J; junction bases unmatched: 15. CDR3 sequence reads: CASRDLPGGIEGYTF. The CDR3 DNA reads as TGTGCCAGCAGAGACCTGCCAGGGGGTATTGAGGGCTACACCTTC.

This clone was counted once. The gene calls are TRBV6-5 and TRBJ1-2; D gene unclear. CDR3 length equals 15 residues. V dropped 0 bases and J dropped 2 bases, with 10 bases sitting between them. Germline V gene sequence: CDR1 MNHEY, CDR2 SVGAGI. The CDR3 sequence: CASSYSPGGNYGYTF. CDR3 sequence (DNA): TGTGCCAGCAGTTACTCGCCGGGAGGAAACTATGGCTACACCTTC.

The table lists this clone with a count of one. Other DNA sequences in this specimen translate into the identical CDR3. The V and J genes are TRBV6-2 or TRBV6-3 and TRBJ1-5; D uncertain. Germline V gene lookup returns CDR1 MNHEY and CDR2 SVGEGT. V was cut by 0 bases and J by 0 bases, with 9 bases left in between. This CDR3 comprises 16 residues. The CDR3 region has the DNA TGTGCCAGCAGTTACTCTGGGCAGACTAGCAATCAGCCCCAGCATTTT. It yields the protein CASSYSGQTSNQPQHF.

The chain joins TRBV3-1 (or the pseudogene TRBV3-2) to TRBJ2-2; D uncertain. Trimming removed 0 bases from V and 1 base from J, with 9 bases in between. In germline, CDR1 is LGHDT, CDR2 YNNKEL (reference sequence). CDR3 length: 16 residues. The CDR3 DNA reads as TGTGCCAGCAGCCAAGAGTTAGTGATGAACACCGGGGAGCTGTTTTTT. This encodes CASSQELVMNTGELFF.

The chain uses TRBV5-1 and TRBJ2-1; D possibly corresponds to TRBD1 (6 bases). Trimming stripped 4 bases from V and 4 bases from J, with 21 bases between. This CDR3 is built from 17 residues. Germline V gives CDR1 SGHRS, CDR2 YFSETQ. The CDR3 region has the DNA TGCGCCAGCAGCCGGAGGCCTACCGGGACACTTTACAATGAGCAGTTCTTC. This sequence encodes CASSRRPTGTLYNEQFF.

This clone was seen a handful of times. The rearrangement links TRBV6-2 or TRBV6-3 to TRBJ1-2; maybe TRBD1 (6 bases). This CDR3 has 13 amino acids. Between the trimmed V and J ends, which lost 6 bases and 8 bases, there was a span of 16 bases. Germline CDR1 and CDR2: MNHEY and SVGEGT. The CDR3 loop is CASSNGGAGGYTF. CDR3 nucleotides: TGTGCCAGCAGCAACGGGGGGGCTGGAGGCTACACCTTC.

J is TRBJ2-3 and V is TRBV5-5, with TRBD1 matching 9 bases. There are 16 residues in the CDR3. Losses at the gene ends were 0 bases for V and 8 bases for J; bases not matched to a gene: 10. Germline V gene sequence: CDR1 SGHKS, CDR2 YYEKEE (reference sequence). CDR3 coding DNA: TGTGCCAGCAGCTTGGCCTGGGACAGGGACTTTGGTACGCAGTATTTT. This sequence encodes CASSLAWDRDFGTQYF.

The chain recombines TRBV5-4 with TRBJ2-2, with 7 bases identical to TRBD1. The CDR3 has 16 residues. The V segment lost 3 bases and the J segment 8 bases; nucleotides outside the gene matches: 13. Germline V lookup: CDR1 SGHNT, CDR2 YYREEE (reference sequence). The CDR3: CASSSNRGQRLGELFF. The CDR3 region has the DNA TGTGCCAGCAGCTCGAACAGGGGCCAAAGATTGGGGGAGCTGTTTTTT.

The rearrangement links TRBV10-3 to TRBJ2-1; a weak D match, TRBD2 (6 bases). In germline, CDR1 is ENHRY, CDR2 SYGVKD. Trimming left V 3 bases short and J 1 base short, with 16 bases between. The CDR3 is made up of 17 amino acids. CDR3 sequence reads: CAISDILATLSYNEQFF. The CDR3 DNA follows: TGTGCCATCAGTGATATACTAGCTACCCTATCCTACAATGAGCAGTTCTTC.

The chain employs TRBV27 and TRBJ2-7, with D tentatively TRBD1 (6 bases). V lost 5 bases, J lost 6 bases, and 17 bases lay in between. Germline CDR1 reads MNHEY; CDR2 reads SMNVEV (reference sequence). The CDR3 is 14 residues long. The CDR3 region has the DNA TGTGCCAGCAGTCATCACAGGGATTTTAGCGAGCAGTACTTC. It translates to CASSHHRDFSEQYF.

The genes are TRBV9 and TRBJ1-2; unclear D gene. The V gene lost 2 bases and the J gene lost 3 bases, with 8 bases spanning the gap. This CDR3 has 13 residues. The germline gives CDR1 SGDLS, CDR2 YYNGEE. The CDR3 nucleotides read TGTGCCAGCAGCGTCGGAGGATACTATGGCTACACCTTC. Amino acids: CASSVGGYYGYTF.

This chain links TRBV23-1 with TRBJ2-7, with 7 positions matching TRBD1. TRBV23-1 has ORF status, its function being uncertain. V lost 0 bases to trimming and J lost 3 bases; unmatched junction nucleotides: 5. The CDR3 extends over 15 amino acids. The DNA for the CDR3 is TGCGCCAGCAGTCAATCTTGCAGGGGGAGCTACGAGCAGTACTTC. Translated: CASSQSCRGSYEQYF.

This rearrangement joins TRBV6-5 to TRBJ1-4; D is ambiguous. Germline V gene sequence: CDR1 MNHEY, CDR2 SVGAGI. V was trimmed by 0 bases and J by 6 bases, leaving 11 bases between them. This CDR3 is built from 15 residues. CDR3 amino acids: CASSYSGMGDEKLFF. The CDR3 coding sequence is TGTGCCAGCAGTTACTCGGGGATGGGAGATGAAAAACTGTTTTTT.

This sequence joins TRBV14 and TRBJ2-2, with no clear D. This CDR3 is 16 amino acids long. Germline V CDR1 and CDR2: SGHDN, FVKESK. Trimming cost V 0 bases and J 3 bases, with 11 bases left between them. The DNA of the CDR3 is TGTGCCAGCAGCCAAGATCGAGACTGGTACACCGGGGAGCTGTTTTTT. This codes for CASSQDRDWYTGELFF. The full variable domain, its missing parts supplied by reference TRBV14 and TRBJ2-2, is EAGVTQFPSHSVIEKGQTVTLRCDPISGHDNLYWYRRVMGKEIKFLLHFVKESKQDESGMPNNRFLAERTGGTYSTLKVQPAELEDSGVYFCASSQDRDWYTGELFFGEGSRLTVL.